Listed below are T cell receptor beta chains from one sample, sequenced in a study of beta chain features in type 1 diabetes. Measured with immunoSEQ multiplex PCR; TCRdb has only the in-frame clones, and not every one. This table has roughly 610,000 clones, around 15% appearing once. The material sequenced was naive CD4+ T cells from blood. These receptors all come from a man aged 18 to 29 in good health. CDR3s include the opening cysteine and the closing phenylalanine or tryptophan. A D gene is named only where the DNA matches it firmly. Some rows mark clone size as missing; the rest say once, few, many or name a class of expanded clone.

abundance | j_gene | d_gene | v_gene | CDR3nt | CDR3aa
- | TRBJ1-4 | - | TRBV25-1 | TGTGCCAGCAGTGTACCAGGGTCGGGGGCTAATGAAAAACTGTTTTTT | CASSVPGSGANEKLFF
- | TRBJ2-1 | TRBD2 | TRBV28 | TGTGCCAGCAGTTTTCAGCGGGGAGCCTACAATGAGCAGTTCTTC | CASSFQRGAYNEQFF
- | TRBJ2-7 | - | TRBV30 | TGTGCCTGGAGTCCACCCCCGGGGGTCTCCTACGAGCAGTACTTC | CAWSPPPGVSYEQYF
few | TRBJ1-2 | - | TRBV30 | TGTGCCTGGAGCCCAAGTTTGTTATATGGCTACACCTTC | CAWSPSLLYGYTF
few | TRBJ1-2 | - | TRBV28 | TGTGCCAGCAGCATCACACTCATCGTTCATGGCTACACCTTC | CASSITLIVHGYTF
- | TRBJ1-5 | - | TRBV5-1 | TGCGCCAGCAGCCACACCCCAGGTTGGGATCAGCCCCAGCATTTT | CASSHTPGWDQPQHF
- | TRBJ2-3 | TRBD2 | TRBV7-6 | TGTGCCAGCAGCAAACGCGGGACTACCACAGATACGCAGTATTTT | CASSKRGTTTDTQYF
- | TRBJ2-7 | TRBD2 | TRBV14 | TGTGCCAGCAGCCAAGATCAAAGCGGGACGTACGAGCAGTACTTC | CASSQDQSGTYEQYF
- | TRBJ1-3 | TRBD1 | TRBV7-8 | TGTGCCAGCAGCCCGGGACAGTCGGACACCATATATTTT | CASSPGQSDTIYF
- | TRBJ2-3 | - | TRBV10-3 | TGTGCCATCAGGGTGTTCTCTAGCACAGATACGCAGTATTTT | CAIRVFSSTDTQYF
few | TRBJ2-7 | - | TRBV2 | TGTGCCAGCTGCTTTCAGGGGGGCGCCGAGCAGTACTTC | CASCFQGGAEQYF
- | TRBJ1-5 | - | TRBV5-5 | TGTGCCAGCAGCTCTCTAGATCAGCCCCAGCATTTT | CASSSLDQPQHF
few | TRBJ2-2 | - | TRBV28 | TGTGCCAGCAGTTTATTGAGTTCGATCACCGGGGAGCTGTTTTTT | CASSLLSSITGELFF
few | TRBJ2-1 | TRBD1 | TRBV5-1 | TGCGCCAGCAGCTTGGTGACAGGGGGTGGAATTGAGCAGTTCTTC | CASSLVTGGGIEQFF
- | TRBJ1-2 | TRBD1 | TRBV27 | TGTGCCAGCAGTTTAGGTGTAGGGGGCGGCTACACCTTC | CASSLGVGGGYTF
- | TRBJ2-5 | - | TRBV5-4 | TGTGCCAGCAGCTTGAGTGGCAGGCAAGAGACCCAGTACTTC | CASSLSGRQETQYF
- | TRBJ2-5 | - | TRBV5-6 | TGTGCCAGCACCCTTCCCCCGGGGGAGGAAGAGACCCAGTACTTC | CASTLPPGEEETQYF
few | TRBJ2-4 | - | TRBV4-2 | TGTGCCAGCAGCCAAGATTGGGCAGGGAGGAACATTCAGTACTTC | CASSQDWAGRNIQYF
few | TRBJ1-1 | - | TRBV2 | TGTGCCAGCAGTGAGGTCGGGACCAGCACTGAAGCTTTCTTT | CASSEVGTSTEAFF
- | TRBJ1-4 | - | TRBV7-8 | TGTGCCAGCAGCGAACAGGGCCTTAATGAAAAACTGTTTTTT | CASSEQGLNEKLFF
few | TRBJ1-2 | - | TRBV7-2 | TGTGCCAGCAGCTTAGTGCGGCAAACAACCCATGGCTACACCTTC | CASSLVRQTTHGYTF
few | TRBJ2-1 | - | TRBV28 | TGTGCCACCGTTCCCCCATACTACAATGAGCAGTTCTTC | CATVPPYYNEQFF
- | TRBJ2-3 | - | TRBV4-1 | TGCGCCAGCAGCCAAGTGGTCACTAGAGGAGATACGCAGTATTTT | CASSQVVTRGDTQYF
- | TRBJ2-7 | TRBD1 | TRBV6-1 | TGTGCCGGGGGACAGGCCACCTACGAGCAGTACTTC | CAGGQATYEQYF
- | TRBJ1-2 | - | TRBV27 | TGTGCCAGCAGCCTTGAGCCCACTCCCACCTACTATGGCTGCACCTTC | CASSLEPTPTYYGCTF
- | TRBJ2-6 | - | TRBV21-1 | TGTGCCAGCAGCGCCGCGGGACCCCGGGCTTTTTTAGGCTCTGGGGCCAACGTCCTGACTTTC | CASSAAGPRAFLGSGANVLTF
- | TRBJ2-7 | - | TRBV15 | TGTGCCACCAGCAGAGAAGAGGGAATCTCCTACGAGCAGTACTTC | CATSREEGISYEQYF
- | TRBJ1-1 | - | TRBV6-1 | TGTGCCAGCAGTGGCTCGGCCATGAACACTGAAGCTTTCTTT | CASSGSAMNTEAFF
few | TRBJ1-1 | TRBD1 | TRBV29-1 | TGCAGCGCCGGACAGGGGCGAACTGAAGCTTTCTTT | CSAGQGRTEAFF
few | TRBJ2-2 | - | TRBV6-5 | TGTGCCAGCAGTTACTCTTGGCGGGCGGGCACCGGGGAGCTGTTTTTT | CASSYSWRAGTGELFF
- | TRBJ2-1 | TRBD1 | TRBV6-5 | TGTGCCAGCAGTCCCCCCGGGACAGGTGAGCAGTTCTTC | CASSPPGTGEQFF
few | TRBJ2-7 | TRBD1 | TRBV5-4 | TGTGCCAGCAGCTTGGCGGCGACAGGGTATGGCGAGCAGTACTTC | CASSLAATGYGEQYF
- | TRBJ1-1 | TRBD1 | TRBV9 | TGTGCCAGCAGCCCCCAGGGACAGCTGAGGAACACTGAAGCTTTCTTT | CASSPQGQLRNTEAFF
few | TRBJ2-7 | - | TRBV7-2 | TGTGCCAGCCCCTCCTACGAGCAGTACTTC | CASPSYEQYF
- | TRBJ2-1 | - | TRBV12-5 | TGTGCTAGTGGTACAGGGGTGCGGGGGGCCGGGAATGAGCAGTTCTTC | CASGTGVRGAGNEQFF
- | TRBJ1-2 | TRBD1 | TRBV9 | TGTGCCAGCAGCGTATTTAGCAGGGGTCAGGGGGCTGTTGGCTACACCTTC | CASSVFSRGQGAVGYTF
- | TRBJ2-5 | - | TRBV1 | TGCACCAGCAGCCAACTACTAGCGACAGAGACCCAGTACTTC | CTSSQLLATETQYF
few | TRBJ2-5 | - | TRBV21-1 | TGTGCCAGCAGCAATGACCCAAAGGGGCCCCAGTACTTC | CASSNDPKGPQYF
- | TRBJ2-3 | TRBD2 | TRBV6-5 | TGTGCCAGCAGTTATCGATCGGGAGGGCCAGATACGCAGTATTTT | CASSYRSGGPDTQYF
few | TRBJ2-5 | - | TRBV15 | TGTGCCACCAGCAGAGATTTGGTACAGGGACAAAGGTACTTC | CATSRDLVQGQRYF
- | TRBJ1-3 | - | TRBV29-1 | TGCAGCCCGTCAGGGAGGGAGAGCTCTGGAAACACCATATATTTT | CSPSGRESSGNTIYF
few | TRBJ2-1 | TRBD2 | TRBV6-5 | TGTGCCAGCAGTTACTCACTAGCGGCGGGCGAGCAGTTCTTC | CASSYSLAAGEQFF
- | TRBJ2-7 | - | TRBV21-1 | TGTGCCAGCAGCATCCCAGAGGACAGAGGAGTCGGGCAGTACTTC | CASSIPEDRGVGQYF
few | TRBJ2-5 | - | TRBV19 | TGTGCCAGTAGTATCGGGCCCAGGGGAGAGACCCAGTACTTC | CASSIGPRGETQYF
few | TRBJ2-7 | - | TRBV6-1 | TGTGCCAGCAAATCGCTGAAGAGCTCCTACGAGCAGTACTTC | CASKSLKSSYEQYF
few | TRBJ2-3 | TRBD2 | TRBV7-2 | TGTGCCAGCAGCTTAGGGCCAGCGGGGGGGCAGGTAGATACGCAGTATTTT | CASSLGPAGGQVDTQYF
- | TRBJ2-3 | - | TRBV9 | TGTGCCAGCAGCTCCCGGGACCAGACCCCTTTGCAGTATTTT | CASSSRDQTPLQYF
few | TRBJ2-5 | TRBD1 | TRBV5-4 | TGCGCCAGCAGCCGGACCCGACAGGGGACCCAGTACTTC | CASSRTRQGTQYF
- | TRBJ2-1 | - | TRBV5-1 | TGCGCCAGCAGCTTGGCGGCAGGGGCCTACAATGAGCAGTTCTTC | CASSLAAGAYNEQFF
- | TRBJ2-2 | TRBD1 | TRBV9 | TGTGCCAGCAGCGGCCGGGACAGGGGCGGTAGGAACACCGGGGAGCTGTTTTTT | CASSGRDRGGRNTGELFF
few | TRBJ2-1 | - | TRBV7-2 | TGTGCCAGCAGCTTAATTCAGGGGAATGAGCAGTTCTTC | CASSLIQGNEQFF
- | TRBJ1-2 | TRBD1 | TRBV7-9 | TGTGCCAGCAGCTTAGCTTGGGACAGAGTCCTCTATGGCTACACCTTC | CASSLAWDRVLYGYTF
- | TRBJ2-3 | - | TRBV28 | TGTGCCAGCAGTTTGGGGTCCGCAGATACGCAGTATTTT | CASSLGSADTQYF
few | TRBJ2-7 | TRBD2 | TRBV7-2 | TGTGCCAGCAGCCCTGGCGCTAGCGGGAGTTACGAGCAGTACTTC | CASSPGASGSYEQYF
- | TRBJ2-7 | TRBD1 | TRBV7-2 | TGTGCCAGCAGCCGGGACAGGGGCCACTACGAGCAGTACTTC | CASSRDRGHYEQYF
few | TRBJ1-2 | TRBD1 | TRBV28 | TGTGCCAGCAGTTCCCCGGGACAGGGGTACGGCTACACCTTC | CASSSPGQGYGYTF